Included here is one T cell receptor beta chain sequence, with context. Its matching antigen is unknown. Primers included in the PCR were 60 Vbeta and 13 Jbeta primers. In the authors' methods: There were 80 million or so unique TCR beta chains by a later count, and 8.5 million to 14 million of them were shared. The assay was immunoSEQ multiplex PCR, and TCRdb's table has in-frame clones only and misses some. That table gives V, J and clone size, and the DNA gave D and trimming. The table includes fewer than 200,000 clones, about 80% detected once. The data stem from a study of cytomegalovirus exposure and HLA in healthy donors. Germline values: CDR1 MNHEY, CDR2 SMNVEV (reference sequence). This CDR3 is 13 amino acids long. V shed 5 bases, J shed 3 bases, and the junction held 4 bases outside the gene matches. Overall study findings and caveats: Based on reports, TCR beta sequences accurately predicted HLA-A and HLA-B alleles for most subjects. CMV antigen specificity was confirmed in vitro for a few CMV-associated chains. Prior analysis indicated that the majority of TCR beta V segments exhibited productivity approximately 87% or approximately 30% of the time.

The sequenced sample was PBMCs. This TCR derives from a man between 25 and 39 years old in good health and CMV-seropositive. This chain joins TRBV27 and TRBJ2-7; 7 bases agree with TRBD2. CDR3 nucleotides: TGTGCCAGCAGTCGACTAGCCGTCTACGAGCAGTACTTC. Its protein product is CASSRLAVYEQYF.